What follows are 26 T cell receptor beta chains derived from one specimen sequenced in a study of post-analysis software for immune sequencing data. Study-wide points: In patients, TRBV5-6, TRBV5-1 and TRBV20-1 belonged to roughly 5 TRBV segments found more frequently than in controls.

No antigens are known for them. TCR beta cDNA libraries had unique molecular identifiers. Using its own MiXCR run on the PCR reads, TCRdb lists one record per CDR3 protein. The table records fewer than 850,000 distinct CDR3 sequences, roughly 27% of them present only once. Material for sequencing was blood. The receptors shown here come from a girl aged 10-17 years with multiple sclerosis.

In DNA, the CDR3 is TGTGCCAGCAGCTTTCAGAGACAGGGGTTGGCCGGGGAGCTGTTTTTT. It yields the protein CASSFQRQGLAGELFF. This chain links TRBV11-2 with TRBJ2-2; 8 positions agree with TRBD1. Germline V gene lookup returns CDR1 SGHAT and CDR2 FQNNGV. Trimming removed 3 bases from V and 6 bases from J; junction bases left unmatched: 9. The CDR3 totals 16 residues. The full variable domain, its missing parts supplied by reference TRBV11-2 and TRBJ2-2, is EAGVAQSPRYKIIEKRQSVAFWCNPISGHATLYWYQQILGQGPKLLIQFQNNGVVDDSQLPKDRFSAERLKGVDSTLKIQPAKLEDSAVYLCASSFQRQGLAGELFFGEGSRLTVL.

CDR3: CASSLPGTGFSGELFF. The CDR3 DNA reads as TGTGCCAGCAGCCTTCCCGGGACAGGGTTTAGCGGGGAGCTGTTTTTT. The genes are TRBV28 and TRBJ2-2, with 9 bases aligning to TRBD1. This CDR3 is 16 amino acids long. Germline V gene sequence: CDR1 MDHEN, CDR2 SYDVKM. Unmatched junction bases numbered 12, after V lost 6 bases and J lost 7 bases. The entire variable domain, with the rest obtained from reference TRBV28 and TRBJ2-2, is as follows: DVKVTQSSRYLVKRTGEKVFLECVQDMDHENMFWYRQDPGLGLRLIYFSYDVKMKEKGDIPEGYSVSREKKERFSLILESASTNQTSMYLCASSLPGTGFSGELFFGEGSRLTVL.

In its sample, this clonotype was seen a few times. The rearrangement joins TRBV20-1 to TRBJ2-7; D is undetermined. This CDR3 region has 13 residues. The germline V gene has CDR1 DFQATT and CDR2 SNEGSKA (reference sequence). Trimming stripped 2 bases from V and 3 bases from J, with 11 bases between. CDR3 sequence reads: CSARNPSGYEQYF. CDR3 sequence (DNA): TGCAGTGCTAGAAATCCCTCGGGCTACGAGCAGTACTTC.

This clonotype was seen more than once but under ten times. The J gene is TRBJ1-2, the V gene TRBV15; 12 nucleotides match TRBD1. CDR3 length: 15 amino acids. With 4 bases clipped from V and 8 bases from J, the junction kept 8 bases outside the gene matches. Germline-derived CDR1 and CDR2 are LNHNV and YYDKDF (reference sequence). CDR3 DNA: TGTGCCACCAGCACCTGGGACAGGGGGCATCGGGGCTACACCTTC. This sequence encodes CATSTWDRGHRGYTF.

As to this clonotype: Since a much larger clone is just one base distant, this may be a read error. This chain connects TRBV29-1 to TRBJ1-2; 8 bases align to TRBD1. J gave up 9 bases and V 2 bases, and 14 bases lay outside the gene matches. Germline assignment: CDR1 SQVTM and CDR2 ANQGSEA. The length of the CDR3 is 15 residues. The chain's CDR3 is CSVESGRGRSDSYTF. CDR3 nucleotides: TGCAGCGTTGAATCAGGCAGGGGGCGATCTGATAGCTACACCTTC.

This rearrangement joins TRBV5-5 to TRBJ2-3; D uncertain. In germline, CDR1 is SGHKS, CDR2 YYEKEE (reference sequence). With 3 bases removed from V and 6 bases from J, the gap between germline ends came to 14 bases. The CDR3 spans 14 residues. CDR3 residues: CASSSSYQADTQYF. CDR3 nucleotide sequence: TGTGCCAGCAGCTCGAGCTACCAGGCGGATACGCAGTATTTT.

This clonotype was counted only a few times. This CDR3 reads CSARVSGPGGQYF. CDR3 coding DNA: TGCAGTGCTAGAGTTTCGGGGCCAGGGGGGCAGTACTTC. The chain employs TRBV20-1 and TRBJ2-4; perhaps TRBD1 as D (7 bases). The V and J ends lost 1 base and 13 bases respectively, with 17 bases between them. The CDR3 covers 13 residues. CDR1 is DFQATT and CDR2 is SNEGSKA in the germline V gene (reference sequence).

This clonotype has more than one count but fewer than ten. The V gene is TRBV5-1, the J gene TRBJ2-2, with 7 bases matching TRBD2. The CDR3 has 15 residues. With V trimmed by 2 bases and J by 5 bases, 6 bases remained unmatched. Germline V gives CDR1 SGHRS, CDR2 YFSETQ. The DNA for the CDR3 is TGCGCCAGCAGCTTAGCTGTGGGAGGGACCGGGGAGCTGTTTTTT. It translates to CASSLAVGGTGELFF.

V usage is TRBV5-1 and J usage is TRBJ2-1; tentatively, D is TRBD1 or TRBD2 (5 bases each). CDR3 length: 16 residues. With 0 bases removed from V and 0 bases from J, the gap between germline ends came to 10 bases. Germline CDR1 and CDR2: SGHRS and YFSETQ. CDR3 loop: CASSLVGASSYNEQFF. The CDR3 DNA reads as TGCGCCAGCAGCTTGGTCGGGGCCAGCTCCTACAATGAGCAGTTCTTC.

This clonotype appeared many times. V gene TRBV3-1 combines with J gene TRBJ2-4, with D possibly being TRBD2 (5 bases). Trimming removed 1 base at V and 9 bases at J, with 10 bases between. The germline V gene encodes CDR1 LGHDT and CDR2 YNNKEL (reference sequence). CDR3 size: 13 residues. This chain's CDR3 is CASSQVPEGIQYF. The CDR3 DNA sequence: TGTGCCAGCAGCCAAGTACCCGAGGGCATTCAGTACTTC.

This clonotype was picked up a small number of times. This sequence joins TRBV28 and TRBJ1-5; D is perhaps TRBD1 (6 bases). This CDR3 comprises 15 residues. CDR1 and CDR2 from the germline V gene are MDHEN and SYDVKM. Trimming stripped 2 bases from V and 10 bases from J, with 18 bases between. The CDR3 nucleotides are TGTGCCAGCAGTTTAACCCCAGGGGATATCTTTCCCCAGCATTTT. As protein: CASSLTPGDIFPQHF.

The chain links TRBV10-3 to TRBJ2-4; D assignment may be TRBD1 or TRBD2 (5 bases each). The V gene lost 4 bases and the J gene lost 8 bases, with 15 bases spanning the gap. CDR3 size: 14 residues. Germline assignment: CDR1 ENHRY and CDR2 SYGVKD. Here the CDR3 reads CAISGQGRQDIQYF. CDR3 nucleotides: TGTGCCATCAGTGGTCAGGGACGGCAGGACATTCAGTACTTC.

This clonotype turned up a few times. The rearrangement uses TRBV5-4 and TRBJ2-5, with D possibly TRBD2 on 5 matching bases. The CDR3 sequence is 14 residues long. Trimming removed 1 base from V and 1 base from J, with 8 bases in between. Germline lookup yields CDR1 SGHNT and CDR2 YYREEE (reference sequence). CDR3 protein: CASSLLGVQETQYF. The CDR3 nucleotides read TGTGCCAGCAGCTTGCTCGGGGTCCAAGAGACCCAGTACTTC.

A few counts support this clonotype. J is TRBJ1-1 and V is TRBV15, with a possible D match to TRBD1 (5 bases). Per the germline V gene, CDR1 is LNHNV and CDR2 is YYDKDF (reference sequence). CDR3 size: 17 residues. V was trimmed by 0 bases and J by 7 bases, leaving 21 bases between them. Here the CDR3 reads CATSRDLRGTGASEAFF. The CDR3 DNA sequence: TGTGCCACCAGCAGAGATCTGAGAGGGACGGGTGCCAGTGAAGCTTTCTTT.

There are a few counts of this clonotype. The chain links TRBV6-6 to TRBJ1-1; 10 positions agree with TRBD1. Germline CDR1 reads MNHNY; CDR2 reads SVGAGI (reference sequence). V lost 6 bases to trimming and J lost 10 bases; unmatched junction nucleotides: 17. CDR3 length: 16 residues. In nucleotides, the CDR3 is TGTGCCAGCAGCCCAGGGCCAGGGACAGGGGAACTTAGAGCTTTCTTT. Translation: CASSPGPGTGELRAFF.

Only a few counts were recorded for this clonotype. This chain links TRBV20-1 with TRBJ2-7, with TRBD2 matching 8 bases. CDR1 DFQATT and CDR2 SNEGSKA come from the germline V gene (reference sequence). This CDR3 has 16 residues. Trimming took 5 bases from V and 2 from J; bases not matched to a gene: 14. CDR3 DNA: TGCAGTGCTTGCACCCAAGCGGGAGCCCACGCCTACGAGCAGTACTTC. As protein: CSACTQAGAHAYEQYF.

This clonotype has more than one count but fewer than ten. This chain links TRBV29-1 with TRBJ1-2; 10 bases line up with TRBD1. Looked up from germline, CDR1 is SQVTM and CDR2 is ANQGSEA. The CDR3 length is 16 residues. Losses at the gene ends were 1 base for V and 0 bases for J; bases not matched to a gene: 5. CDR3 coding DNA: TGCAGCGTTGAAGTAAGAGGGACAGGGGCTAACTATGGCTACACCTTC. As protein: CSVEVRGTGANYGYTF.

V usage is TRBV29-1 and J usage is TRBJ2-5; 9 nucleotides agree with TRBD1. Unmatched junction bases numbered 15, after V lost 8 bases and J lost 2 bases. The CDR3 extends over 16 amino acids. Looked up from germline, CDR1 is SQVTM and CDR2 is ANQGSEA. This CDR3 is CSIRRSGTGMQETQYF. DNA of the CDR3: TGCAGCATACGACGAAGCGGGACAGGGATGCAAGAGACCCAGTACTTC.

V and J are TRBV20-1 and TRBJ2-5, with 7 bases fitting TRBD2. The CDR3 runs to 17 residues. J gave up 2 bases and V 6 bases, and 18 bases lay outside the gene matches. Germline CDR1 is DFQATT and CDR2 is SNEGSKA (reference sequence). The CDR3 region is CSAAAIELGGGQETQYF. CDR3 in DNA: TGCAGTGCCGCTGCGATCGAACTGGGGGGGGGGCAAGAGACCCAGTACTTC.

This clonotype was counted between two and nine times. The gene calls are TRBV5-5 and TRBJ2-7, with 7 bases identical to TRBD2. This CDR3 has 14 residues. The junction had 4 bases not matched to a gene; V was cut back by 4 bases and J by 0 bases. Per germline, CDR1 SGHKS and CDR2 YYEKEE (reference sequence). The CDR3 spells CASSKGGSSYEQYF. CDR3 nucleotide sequence: TGTGCCAGCAGCAAGGGCGGGAGCTCCTACGAGCAGTACTTC.

V is TRBV5-1 and J is TRBJ2-3; 8 bases agree with TRBD2. This CDR3 spans 18 amino acids. The germline CDR1 and CDR2 sequences are SGHRS and YFSETQ. V shed 0 bases and J 0 bases; nucleotides not matched to a gene: 9. DNA of the CDR3: TGCGCCAGCAGCTTGGGGGGACTAGTCGGTTCGAGCACAGATACGCAGTATTTT. Its translation: CASSLGGLVGSSTDTQYF.

This chain uses TRBV11-2 with TRBJ2-5; 7 bases match TRBD2. The germline gives CDR1 SGHAT, CDR2 FQNNGV. The length of the CDR3 is 15 residues. V dropped 6 bases and J dropped 5; count of bases not matched to a gene: 12. The chain's CDR3 is CASRDWREIKETQYF. CDR3 coding DNA: TGTGCCAGCAGGGATTGGCGGGAGATTAAGGAGACCCAGTACTTC.

The genes are TRBV24-1 and TRBJ2-1, with 9 bases that match TRBD2. The junction had 6 bases not matched to a gene; V was cut back by 3 bases and J by 13 bases. The CDR3 has 13 amino acids. The germline V gene encodes CDR1 KGHDR and CDR2 SFDVKD. In DNA form, the CDR3 reads TGTGCCACCAGTGATGATAGCGGGAGAACCCAGTTCTTC. Its protein product is CATSDDSGRTQFF.

This chain joins TRBV12-3 or TRBV12-4 and TRBJ2-5; weak D call: TRBD1 (7 bases). The CDR3 loop spans 13 amino acids. V was cut by 5 bases and J by 5 bases, with 12 bases left in between. For the CDR3, the DNA is TGTGCCAGCAGTAAACAGGGGAGGGAGACCCAGTACTTC. It encodes CASSKQGRETQYF.

In this sample, this clonotype turned up a few times. This chain connects TRBV3-1 to TRBJ2-7; D is perhaps TRBD1 or TRBD2 (5 bases each). The CDR3 extends over 16 amino acids. V was trimmed by 4 bases and J by 4 bases, leaving 20 bases between them. The germline V gene encodes CDR1 LGHDT and CDR2 YNNKEL (reference sequence). CDR3 DNA sequence: TGTGCCAGCAGCCTCACGTGGGACGCCACTGGATACGAGCAGTACTTC. This gives the protein CASSLTWDATGYEQYF.

The chain combines TRBV11-3 with TRBJ2-7, with D possibly TRBD2 on 6 matching bases. Germline V gene sequence: CDR1 SGHNT, CDR2 YENEEA. There are 15 residues in the CDR3. Trimming cost V 3 bases and J 7 bases, with 19 bases left between them. The CDR3 DNA reads as TGTGCCAGCAGCTTTGGGCCGGGAGCTGGCAATGAGCAGTACTTC. Protein: CASSFGPGAGNEQYF.